One sample yielded the 30 T cell receptor beta chains listed below, sequenced in a study of blood T cell repertoires in COVID-19. The assay was immunoSEQ multiplex PCR, and TCRdb's table has in-frame clones only and misses some. The data show 200,000 to 250,000 clones, around 88% seen once. Sequencing was carried out using PBMCs or T cells enriched from blood (not recorded which). The receptors derive from a woman aged 50 to 60 with acute COVID-19.

The chain employs TRBV6-5 and TRBJ2-7, with 9 bases lining up with TRBD1. Germline V gene sequence: CDR1 MNHEY, CDR2 SVGAGI. The length of the CDR3 is 13 residues. J was trimmed by 2 bases and V by 5 bases; bases with no gene match: 1. The CDR3 DNA sequence: TGTGCCAGCAGTCGGACAGGGGCCTACGAGCAGTACTTC. Translation gives CASSRTGAYEQYF.

This chain joins TRBV5-5 and TRBJ1-4; 9 nucleotides line up with TRBD1. The junction had 14 bases not matched to a gene; V was cut back by 3 bases and J by 8 bases. The CDR3 is 17 amino acids. CDR1 and CDR2 (germline): SGHKS, YYEKEE (reference sequence). The CDR3 bases are TGTGCCAGCAGCTGGCCGGGGGCCGGGACAGGGTACGAAAAACTGTTTTTT. It translates to CASSWPGAGTGYEKLFF.

This clone was picked up one time. The chain recombines TRBV18 with TRBJ2-2, with D possibly matching TRBD1 (5 bases). This CDR3 is built from 14 residues. V shed 3 bases and J shed 4 bases, with 9 bases lying between them. Looked up from germline, CDR1 is KGHSH and CDR2 is LQKENI. This CDR3 is CASSPPGITGELFF. In DNA form, the CDR3 reads TGTGCCAGCTCACCCCCAGGGATCACCGGGGAGCTGTTTTTT. Together with reference TRBV18 and TRBJ2-2, the CDR3 gives the full variable domain: NAGVMQNPRHLVRRRGQEARLRCSPMKGHSHVYWYRQLPEEGLKFMVYLQKENIIDESGMPKERFSAEFPKEGPSILRIQQVVRGDSAAYFCASSPPGITGELFFGEGSRLTVL.

This chain uses TRBV9 with TRBJ2-1, with 10 nucleotides matching TRBD2. This CDR3 is 15 amino acids long. CDR1 is SGDLS, CDR2 YYNGEE, per germline. The V segment lost 0 bases and the J segment 7 bases; nucleotides outside the gene matches: 4. CDR3 amino acids: CASSVGLAGSNEQFF. The CDR3 DNA follows: TGTGCCAGCAGCGTAGGACTAGCGGGCTCGAATGAGCAGTTCTTC.

This clone was seen only a few times. The chain recombines TRBV13 with TRBJ1-2; D may be TRBD1 (6 bases). V was clipped by 5 bases and J by 8 bases, with 15 bases between them. This CDR3 is 13 amino acids long. The germline CDR1 and CDR2 sequences are PRHDT and FYEKMQ (reference sequence). The CDR3 spells CASSVTGRRGYTF. CDR3 DNA sequence: TGTGCCAGCAGCGTCACAGGGAGAAGGGGCTACACCTTC.

The chain employs TRBV5-1 and TRBJ1-5; the D gene is possibly TRBD1 (6 bases). Germline CDR1 is SGHRS and CDR2 is YFSETQ. V was trimmed by 4 bases and J by 0 bases, leaving 11 bases between them. The CDR3 is 15 amino acids. CDR3 amino acids: CASSVDSYSNQPQHF. CDR3 coding DNA: TGCGCCAGCAGCGTGGACAGTTATAGCAATCAGCCCCAGCATTTT.

The V and J genes are TRBV6-5 and TRBJ2-1; possible D gene TRBD2, 6 bases. V was shortened by 7 bases and J by 3 bases, with 13 bases between the two germline ends. CDR1 MNHEY and CDR2 SVGAGI come from the germline V gene. The CDR3 covers 14 residues. The DNA for the CDR3 is TGTGCCAGCACGGGGGTAGATAACTACAATGAGCAGTTCTTC. Translated: CASTGVDNYNEQFF.

J is TRBJ2-4 and V is TRBV27, with D tentatively TRBD2 (6 bases). CDR1 and CDR2 (germline): MNHEY, SMNVEV (reference sequence). The germline V and J ends were trimmed by 6 bases and 2 bases, with 14 bases remaining between them. The CDR3 contains 15 residues. This CDR3 reads CASSPLGGTKNIQYF. The CDR3 coding sequence is TGTGCCAGCAGCCCCCTGGGGGGTACCAAAAACATTCAGTACTTC.

V and J are TRBV29-1 and TRBJ1-6; 11 bases agree with TRBD1. Trimming at V came to 6 bases and at J to 6 bases, leaving 4 bases not matched to a gene. The CDR3 covers 14 residues. The germline V gene has CDR1 SQVTM and CDR2 ANQGSEA. The CDR3 DNA reads TGCAGCGTAAGAGGGACAGGGGGTAATTCACCCCTCCACTTT. Translation: CSVRGTGGNSPLHF.

This clone came up once. The chain joins TRBV29-1 to TRBJ1-1; TRBD1 might be the D (6 bases). V was cut by 3 bases and J by 2 bases, with 10 bases left in between. Germline CDR1 and CDR2: SQVTM and ANQGSEA. This CDR3 spans 13 amino acids. DNA of the CDR3: TGCAGCGTTGAGAGGGGGTCCAACACTGAAGCTTTCTTT. This encodes CSVERGSNTEAFF.

The chain links TRBV28 to TRBJ1-5, with D maybe TRBD1 (5 bases). Trimming removed 7 bases from V and 0 bases from J, with 16 bases in between. In germline, CDR1 is MDHEN, CDR2 SYDVKM. There are 16 residues in the CDR3. CDR3 nucleotide sequence: TGTGCCAGCACCCCCGCGACAGAAATTAGCAATCAGCCCCAGCATTTT. Translating gives CASTPATEISNQPQHF.

J is TRBJ1-1 and V is TRBV7-8; no reliable D call. CDR3 length: 13 amino acids. The germline V gene has CDR1 SGHVS and CDR2 FQNEAQ. Trimming removed 5 bases from V and 5 bases from J, with 12 bases in between. The CDR3 DNA is TGTGCCAGCAGCCTTACTTGGAGGACTGAAGCTTTCTTT. Its protein product is CASSLTWRTEAFF.

The CDR3 region has the DNA TGTGCCAGCAGCTTAGTCTCCCACCGGGACAGTAACTATGGCTACACCTTC. Encoded protein: CASSLVSHRDSNYGYTF. The chain uses TRBV7-9 and TRBJ1-2; 7 nucleotides match TRBD1. The CDR3 is 17 residues long. Per the germline V gene, CDR1 is SEHNR and CDR2 is FQNEAQ (reference sequence). Losses at the gene ends were 1 base for V and 1 base for J; bases not matched to a gene: 9.

J is TRBJ1-2 and V is TRBV28; D is unresolved. The germline V gene has CDR1 MDHEN and CDR2 SYDVKM. The CDR3 is 13 residues long. V lost 3 bases and J lost 4, with 9 bases in between. The CDR3 protein is CASSFPPSYGYTF. DNA of the CDR3: TGTGCCAGCAGTTTTCCGCCGAGCTATGGCTACACCTTC.

This chain connects TRBV12-3 or TRBV12-4 to TRBJ1-5; D is unresolved. With 0 bases removed from V and 6 bases from J, the gap between germline ends came to 6 bases. This CDR3 spans 13 amino acids. Written as DNA, the CDR3 is TGTGCCAGCAGTTTAGCCTACGGTCAGCCCCAGCATTTT. This codes for CASSLAYGQPQHF.

A remark on this clone: Other DNA sequences in the sample encode the same CDR3. The V gene is TRBV19, the J gene TRBJ2-7, with a possible D match to TRBD1 (5 bases). The ends were cut back, 10 bases at V and 3 bases at J, with 10 bases in the middle. Germline CDR1 reads LNHDA; CDR2 reads SQIVND (reference sequence). The CDR3 totals 11 residues. This CDR3 is CATTDSYEQYF. The CDR3 DNA follows: TGTGCCACCACCGACAGCTACGAGCAGTACTTC.

The chain combines TRBV20-1 with TRBJ2-1; TRBD1 matches at 7 bases. V dropped 3 bases and J dropped 0; count of bases not matched to a gene: 17. This CDR3 is 19 amino acids long. Germline loops: CDR1 DFQATT, CDR2 SNEGSKA (reference sequence). CDR3 in amino acids: CSASFPGQPVVSSYNEQFF. In DNA form, the CDR3 reads TGCAGTGCTAGTTTTCCGGGACAGCCAGTCGTGAGCTCCTACAATGAGCAGTTCTTC.

This clone was seen only once. CDR3 loop: CASSLGTGVDYGYTF. In DNA, the CDR3 is TGCGCCAGCAGCCTGGGGACAGGGGTGGACTATGGCTACACCTTC. V and J are TRBV4-1 and TRBJ1-2; 10 bases match TRBD1. The ends lost 4 bases at V and 3 bases at J; junction bases unmatched: 5. The CDR3 is 15 amino acids. In germline, CDR1 is MGHRA, CDR2 YSYEKL.

The chain joins TRBV2 to TRBJ2-2, with 7 positions matching TRBD1. This CDR3 comprises 15 residues. V gave up 5 bases and J gave up 0 bases; unmatched junction bases: 3. CDR1 is SNHLY, CDR2 FYNNEI, per germline. The CDR3, as DNA: TGTGCCAGCAGTTACAGGGGCCCGAACACCGGGGAGCTGTTTTTT. Its protein is CASSYRGPNTGELFF.

This clone came up once. The J gene is TRBJ2-1, the V gene TRBV27; D may be TRBD2 (6 bases). This CDR3 spans 18 amino acids. Trimming removed 7 bases from V and 1 base from J, with 23 bases in between. The V gene's germline CDR1 is MNHEY and CDR2 SMNVEV (reference sequence). Written as DNA, the CDR3 is TGTGCCAGCACCGGTTACGGTGTTAGCGGTTATTCCTACAATGAGCAGTTCTTC. As protein: CASTGYGVSGYSYNEQFF.

This clone was seen a handful of times. CDR3 sequence (DNA): TGCGCCAGCAGCTTGGGTAACAGCTATAGCACAGATACGCAGTATTTT. Its translation is CASSLGNSYSTDTQYF. V and J are TRBV5-1 and TRBJ2-3; D is ambiguous. In germline, CDR1 is SGHRS, CDR2 YFSETQ. This CDR3 is built from 16 residues. Trimming removed 0 bases at V and 0 bases at J, with 11 bases between.

The V and J genes are TRBV27 and TRBJ1-2, with D perhaps matching TRBD1 (5 bases). V gave up 3 bases and J gave up 0 bases, with 11 bases separating them. Germline values: CDR1 MNHEY, CDR2 SMNVEV (reference sequence). The CDR3 extends over 15 amino acids. DNA for the CDR3: TGTGCCAGCAGTTTTGTTCAGGGCGCTAACTATGGCTACACCTTC. The encoded protein is CASSFVQGANYGYTF.

This clone was picked up one time. The identical CDR3 is also encoded by other nucleotide sequences in the sample. The chain joins TRBV27 to TRBJ2-7, with 7 positions matching TRBD1. CDR3 length: 14 residues. Germline loops: CDR1 MNHEY, CDR2 SMNVEV (reference sequence). The junction had 6 bases not matched to a gene; V was cut back by 5 bases and J by 2 bases. The CDR3 region is CASSLTGTAYEQYF. The CDR3, as DNA: TGTGCCAGCAGTCTCACCGGGACAGCCTACGAGCAGTACTTC.

The gene calls are TRBV5-5 and TRBJ1-5; the D gene is possibly TRBD1 (5 bases). From germline, CDR1 is SGHKS and CDR2 YYEKEE (reference sequence). CDR3 length: 15 residues. The V gene lost 4 bases and the J gene lost 6 bases, with 17 bases spanning the gap. The CDR3 spells CASSGGDRGPQPQHF. CDR3 sequence (DNA): TGTGCCAGCAGCGGAGGGGATCGGGGTCCTCAGCCCCAGCATTTT.

V is TRBV7-3 and J is TRBJ2-5, with 7 positions matching TRBD2. Germline V CDR1 and CDR2: SGHTA, FQGTGA. The CDR3 has 15 amino acids. Losses at the gene ends were 5 bases for V and 4 bases for J; bases not matched to a gene: 10. In DNA form, the CDR3 reads TGTGCCAGCAGCAGAGAACTAGCGTGGGGAGAGACCCAGTACTTC. This codes for CASSRELAWGETQYF.

The chain carries TRBV18 and TRBJ1-3, with TRBD1 as a possible D gene (6 bases). CDR1 and CDR2 (germline): KGHSH, LQKENI. The CDR3 contains 15 residues. V lost 3 bases and J 0 bases, leaving 9 bases between the germline ends. CDR3 in amino acids: CASSPEQGSGNTIYF. DNA of the CDR3: TGTGCCAGCTCACCGGAACAGGGCTCTGGAAACACCATATATTTT. The full variable domain, with the rest looked up from reference TRBV18 and TRBJ1-3, is NAGVMQNPRHLVRRRGQEARLRCSPMKGHSHVYWYRQLPEEGLKFMVYLQKENIIDESGMPKERFSAEFPKEGPSILRIQQVVRGDSAAYFCASSPEQGSGNTIYFGEGSWLTVV.

The chain uses TRBV7-3 and TRBJ2-7, with 8 bases aligning to TRBD2. Germline-derived CDR1 and CDR2 are SGHTA and FQGTGA. J gave up 3 bases and V 5 bases, and 6 bases lay outside the gene matches. CDR3 size: 14 residues. In DNA, the CDR3 is TGTGCCAGCAGCCCGGGACTAGGAAACTACGAGCAGTACTTC. Protein product: CASSPGLGNYEQYF.

This clone was detected only once. This chain uses TRBV4-3 with TRBJ2-2, with D maybe TRBD2 (5 bases). V lost 1 base, J lost 7 bases, and 16 bases lay in between. The CDR3 is made up of 16 amino acids. The germline CDR1 and CDR2 sequences are LGHNA and YSLEER. The chain's CDR3 is CASSQGVVGVDGELFF. The CDR3 region has the DNA TGCGCCAGCAGCCAAGGAGTAGTGGGAGTTGACGGGGAGCTGTTTTTT.

V gene TRBV24-1 combines with J gene TRBJ1-1; no clear D gene. With 8 bases removed from V and 0 bases from J, the gap between germline ends came to 9 bases. This CDR3 region has 13 residues. Germline V gene lookup returns CDR1 KGHDR and CDR2 SFDVKD. The CDR3 loop is CATKPGMNTEAFF. The CDR3 bases are TGTGCCACCAAACCGGGGATGAACACTGAAGCTTTCTTT.

This clone was picked up one time. This rearrangement joins TRBV5-6 to TRBJ1-1; 8 bases line up with TRBD1. Trimming removed 2 bases from V and 7 bases from J; junction bases left unmatched: 1. CDR3 length: 12 amino acids. Germline loops: CDR1 SGHDT, CDR2 YYEEEE. In nucleotides, the CDR3 is TGTGCCAGCAGCTTACAGGGGGTTGAAGCTTTCTTT. This codes for CASSLQGVEAFF.